One and the same sample provided the 20 T cell receptor beta chains below, sequenced in a study of cytomegalovirus exposure and HLA in healthy donors. A multiplex PCR was run with 60 Vbeta primers and 13 Jbeta primers. Profiling relied on immunoSEQ multiplex PCR, and the TCRdb table lists in-frame clones only, not all of them. The data hold some 130,000 clones, with approximately 79% observed a single time. Sample: PBMCs. These receptors were taken from a man in his forties or fifties in good health and CMV-seropositive.

This chain connects TRBV12-5 to TRBJ2-5; D unresolved. The CDR3 loop spans 13 amino acids. Between the trimmed V and J ends, which lost 6 bases and 5 bases, there was a span of 13 bases. From germline, CDR1 is LGHNT and CDR2 FRNRAP. CDR3 amino acids: CASGPFNTETQYF. As DNA, the CDR3 is TGTGCTAGTGGCCCTTTCAACACCGAGACCCAGTACTTC.

V usage is TRBV4-3 and J usage is TRBJ2-1; 14 bases align to TRBD2. Germline V CDR1 and CDR2: LGHNA, YSLEER. V lost 5 bases to trimming and J lost 9 bases; unmatched junction nucleotides: 6. The CDR3 totals 15 residues. CDR3 coding DNA: TGCGCCAGCAGCAAGGGACTAGCGGGAGCTGGTGAGCAGTTCTTC. Amino acid sequence: CASSKGLAGAGEQFF.

This clone was seen just once. The genes are TRBV5-5 and TRBJ2-2, with a tentative D call TRBD2 (7 bases). The V end lost 2 bases, the J end lost 4 bases, and 18 bases lay between the germline ends. The CDR3 contains 17 residues. The germline CDR1 and CDR2 sequences are SGHKS and YYEKEE (reference sequence). The CDR3, as DNA: TGTGCCAGCAGCTTCGATCAGCGGGACATGTTCACCGGGGAGCTGTTTTTT. This translates into CASSFDQRDMFTGELFF. Combining the CDR3 with reference TRBV5-5 and TRBJ2-2 gives the whole variable domain DAGVTQSPTHLIKTRGQQVTLRCSPISGHKSVSWYQQVLGQGPQFIFQYYEKEERGRGNFPDRFSARQFPNYSSELNVNALLLGDSALYLCASSFDQRDMFTGELFFGEGSRLTVL.

The chain combines TRBV29-1 with TRBJ2-2; 9 nucleotides agree with TRBD1. The V gene's germline CDR1 is SQVTM and CDR2 ANQGSEA. J was trimmed by 6 bases and V by 4 bases; bases with no gene match: 6. The length of the CDR3 is 14 residues. DNA for the CDR3: TGCAGCGTTGGGTCGGGACAGGGCGCCGGGGAGCTGTTTTTT. The encoded protein is CSVGSGQGAGELFF.

Concerning this clone itself: Other DNA sequences in the same sample also yield this CDR3. This chain joins TRBV18 and TRBJ1-1; 7 bases are shared with TRBD1. The CDR3 sequence is 14 residues long. Germline CDR1 and CDR2: KGHSH and LQKENI. The junction had 2 bases not matched to a gene; V was cut back by 4 bases and J by 0 bases. CDR3 protein: CASSRDRMNTEAFF. The CDR3 DNA sequence: TGTGCCAGCTCACGGGACAGAATGAACACTGAAGCTTTCTTT.

The chain uses TRBV7-2 and TRBJ2-1; 14 bases are shared with TRBD2. This CDR3 spans 16 amino acids. Germline-derived CDR1 and CDR2 are SGHTA and FQGNSA. V gave up 5 bases and J gave up 7 bases; unmatched junction bases: 7. The CDR3 is CASSPPGTSGGNEQFF. The CDR3 region has the DNA TGTGCCAGCAGCCCACCCGGGACTAGCGGGGGTAATGAGCAGTTCTTC.

The chain couples TRBV29-1 to TRBJ1-1; no firm D call. V lost 3 bases, J lost 2 bases, and 10 bases lay in between. The CDR3 extends over 13 amino acids. Germline V gene data show CDR1 as SQVTM and CDR2 as ANQGSEA. The CDR3 DNA follows: TGCAGCGTTGACCCGCGGGTCAACACTGAAGCTTTCTTT. It specifies CSVDPRVNTEAFF.

Concerning this clone: The same CDR3 can be traced to other DNA sequences in this sample. The chain combines TRBV2 with TRBJ1-6; unclear D gene. Trimming shortened V by 8 bases and J by 6 bases, and 11 bases separated the two germline ends. The CDR3 is 13 amino acids. Germline V gene lookup returns CDR1 SNHLY and CDR2 FYNNEI. The CDR3 bases are TGTGCCAGCGGTGGCGGAATTAATTCACCCCTCCACTTT. Its translation: CASGGGINSPLHF.

J is TRBJ1-5 and V is TRBV19, with TRBD1 matching over 7 bases. The germline CDR1 and CDR2 sequences are LNHDA and SQIVND (reference sequence). The J segment lost 1 base and the V segment lost 6 bases, leaving 15 bases of the junction unmatched. The CDR3 runs 18 residues. For the CDR3, the DNA is TGTGCCAGTAGACTTAAGGCTCAGGGGGTAGGGAGCAATCAGCCCCAGCATTTT. The encoded protein is CASRLKAQGVGSNQPQHF.

The V gene is TRBV5-1, the J gene TRBJ1-5; 7 bases are shared with TRBD1. Germline V gene data show CDR1 as SGHRS and CDR2 as YFSETQ. V lost 4 bases, J lost 2 bases, and 6 bases stayed unmatched. CDR3 size: 15 residues. CDR3 region: CASSLGDSRNQPQHF. The DNA for the CDR3 is TGCGCCAGCAGCCTCGGGGACAGCCGCAATCAGCCCCAGCATTTT. The variable domain in full, with the rest retrieved from reference TRBV5-1 and TRBJ1-5, is KAGVTQTPRYLIKTRGQQVTLSCSPISGHRSVSWYQQTPGQGLQFLFEYFSETQRNKGNFPGRFSGRQFSNSRSEMNVSTLELGDSALYLCASSLGDSRNQPQHFGDGTRLSIL.

The J gene is TRBJ1-1, the V gene TRBV2; a possible D gene is TRBD1 (5 bases). CDR1 is SNHLY, CDR2 FYNNEI, per germline. This CDR3 contains 15 residues. The V end lost 7 bases, the J end lost 3 bases, and 18 bases lay between the germline ends. In DNA form, the CDR3 reads TGTGCCAGCACTCTAGGAGGGGCGCAGGACACTGAAGCTTTCTTT. Protein sequence: CASTLGGAQDTEAFF.

V and J are TRBV28 and TRBJ1-5; no definite D call. This CDR3 is 15 amino acids long. The V end lost 6 bases, the J end lost 6 bases, and 18 bases lay between the germline ends. Germline V CDR1 and CDR2: MDHEN, SYDVKM. CDR3 in amino acids: CASRARMARGQPQHF. The CDR3 coding sequence is TGTGCCAGCAGGGCACGTATGGCGAGAGGTCAGCCCCAGCATTTT.

This clone was recorded only once. This CDR3 is also generated by other DNA sequences in the sample. This chain connects TRBV10-3 to TRBJ2-7, with D perhaps matching TRBD1 (6 bases). This CDR3 region has 14 residues. The germline V gene encodes CDR1 ENHRY and CDR2 SYGVKD. V lost 2 bases and J lost 4, with 12 bases in between. CDR3 coding DNA: TGTGCCATCAGTGAGGCAGGGGTGTCGTACGAGCAGTACTTC. It codes for CAISEAGVSYEQYF.

There are a few counts of this clone. The rearrangement links TRBV5-4 to TRBJ1-2; D unclear. V was shortened by 1 base and J by 4 bases, with 8 bases between the two germline ends. The CDR3 runs 13 residues. Germline lookup yields CDR1 SGHNT and CDR2 YYREEE (reference sequence). The CDR3 here is CASSLLSVYGYTF. CDR3 nucleotide sequence: TGTGCCAGCAGCTTGCTCTCGGTCTATGGCTACACCTTC.

The rearrangement joins TRBV10-3 to TRBJ2-7; D unclear. This CDR3 contains 13 residues. Germline CDR1 and CDR2: ENHRY and SYGVKD. The germline V and J ends were trimmed by 0 bases and 9 bases, with 12 bases remaining between them. The DNA for the CDR3 is TGTGCCATCAGTGAGTCTGCACTTCTGTGGCAGTACTTC. Amino acid sequence: CAISESALLWQYF.

This chain links TRBV7-9 with TRBJ2-7; D remains unclear. The CDR3 loop spans 12 amino acids. Per the germline V gene, CDR1 is SEHNR and CDR2 is FQNEAQ (reference sequence). V gave up 4 bases and J gave up 0 bases, with 4 bases separating them. The CDR3 DNA sequence: TGTGCCAGCAGCTCCCACTCCTACGAGCAGTACTTC. Residues: CASSSHSYEQYF.

The chain couples TRBV6-5 to TRBJ1-6; 7 nucleotides align to TRBD1. The trim removed 7 bases at V and 10 bases at J, leaving 4 bases unmatched. Germline CDR1 and CDR2: MNHEY and SVGAGI. The CDR3 runs to 12 residues. The CDR3 DNA reads as TGTGCCAGCAAGGGGGCGTCCTCACCCCTCCACTTT. It specifies CASKGASSPLHF.

The CDR3 DNA reads as TGTGCCAGCAAGATGCGGACAACGAACACTGAAGCTTTCTTT. This encodes CASKMRTTNTEAFF. The rearrangement uses TRBV6-1 and TRBJ1-1; D perhaps matches TRBD1 (5 bases). With 7 bases removed from V and 1 base from J, the gap between germline ends came to 13 bases. The CDR3 is made up of 14 amino acids. The V gene's germline CDR1 is MNHNS and CDR2 SASEGT.

The rearrangement uses TRBV5-1 and TRBJ2-5; TRBD2 matches 7 bases. In germline, CDR1 is SGHRS, CDR2 YFSETQ. Trimming at V came to 4 bases and at J to 1 base, leaving 4 bases not matched to a gene. The CDR3 spans 14 residues. CDR3 coding DNA: TGCGCCAGCAGCCACAGCGGGGCCCAAGAGACCCAGTACTTC. It translates to CASSHSGAQETQYF.

The chain uses TRBV2 and TRBJ1-4; TRBD1 might be the D (5 bases). V lost 5 bases and J lost 5, with 18 bases in between. CDR3 length equals 16 residues. The germline V gene has CDR1 SNHLY and CDR2 FYNNEI. CDR3 region: CASSPIETASNEKLFF. The CDR3, as DNA: TGTGCCAGCAGTCCAATCGAGACAGCGAGCAATGAAAAACTGTTTTTT.